These T cell receptor beta chains were read from a single sample in a study of blood T cell repertoires in COVID-19. The repertoire was sequenced with immunoSEQ multiplex PCR; TCRdb's copy has only in-frame clones and lacks some. Of roughly 200,000 clones listed, roughly four fifths are singletons. Material: PBMCs or T cells enriched from blood (not recorded which). These receptors were obtained from a woman aged 50 to 60 who had been exposed to COVID-19. CDR3s include the opening cysteine and the closing phenylalanine or tryptophan.

CDR3 protein	V gene	J gene
CASSQDRRVGDTQYF	TRBV14	TRBJ2-3
CSVEEGGSGGPQHF	TRBV29-1	TRBJ1-5
CASSLWWTGASVGANVLTF	TRBV5-1	TRBJ2-6
CAISPDSLNSPLHF	TRBV10-3	TRBJ1-6
CASSQSPQVTFYGYTF	TRBV5-4	TRBJ1-2
CASSAPGGAGPQHF	TRBV7-8	TRBJ1-5
CASSLSGGAMGEQFF	TRBV7-2	TRBJ2-1
CASSWGRIGETQYF	TRBV6-5	TRBJ2-5
CASSATGQSGGQPQHF	TRBV19	TRBJ1-5
CASKTGKGDGYTF	TRBV6-5	TRBJ1-2
CASSSTMGQGVTGYTF	TRBV28	TRBJ1-2
CSVEDNTPGQGTYNEQFF	TRBV29-1	TRBJ2-1
CASSLDGTSGSNNIQYF	TRBV7-9	TRBJ2-4
CASSPPGSGAQETQYF	TRBV28	TRBJ2-5
CASSLLPGHPTGELFF	TRBV27	TRBJ2-2
CASSEQVYNEQFF	TRBV6-1	TRBJ2-1
CASSFLTGNTEAFF	TRBV5-4	TRBJ1-1
CASSSGLAATDTQYF	TRBV7-7	TRBJ2-3
CASSPNSGGAAWGTEAFF	TRBV7-2	TRBJ1-1
CASSPRQFSYGYTF	TRBV11-2	TRBJ1-2
CASSPTGTGAREQYF	TRBV5-6	TRBJ2-7
CASSRRKPGLAEAFF	TRBV14	TRBJ1-1
CSVYQGYGYTF	TRBV29-1	TRBJ1-2
CAISESTPGGNTEAFF	TRBV10-3	TRBJ1-1
CASSQDPGGQDTQYF	TRBV4-3	TRBJ2-3
CASSSAPGQGSPLHF	TRBV6-2/TRBV6-3	TRBJ1-6
CASSLDRVNYGYTF	TRBV6-5	TRBJ1-2
CASSFGQGDGYTF	TRBV27	TRBJ1-2
CASSLVRGDNSPLHF	TRBV5-1	TRBJ1-6
CASSEWGEPTF	TRBV2	TRBJ1-2
CASSGDSYYEQYF	TRBV5-1	TRBJ2-7
CASSWGSGNEKLFF	TRBV5-1	TRBJ1-4
CASSPSGGTGWGF	TRBV5-6	TRBJ1-4
CASSRTGGTGNTIYF	TRBV5-1	TRBJ1-3
CASYAGPLTNTIYF	TRBV18	TRBJ1-3
CASSPRGVAGVVTNEQFF	TRBV7-8	TRBJ2-1
CASSLDRSYEQYF	TRBV5-4	TRBJ2-7
CASNQGGLSYTF	TRBV28	TRBJ1-2
CASSWGDSGNTIYF	TRBV5-5	TRBJ1-3
CASSSRDITSTDTQYF	TRBV7-2	TRBJ2-3
CASSLRRDTEAFF	TRBV7-2	TRBJ1-1
CASSLMRVNEQFF	TRBV13	TRBJ2-1
CASSADRLSEAFF	TRBV5-1	TRBJ1-1
CASSPWGGSHNEQFF	TRBV7-3	TRBJ2-1
CASRGTLSNQPQHF	TRBV19	TRBJ1-5
CAIREDRGQETQYF	TRBV10-3	TRBJ2-5
CASSSTGRNYGYTF	TRBV5-6	TRBJ1-2
CASTGLTDTQYF	TRBV2	TRBJ2-3
CASSTSTGTSGYTF	TRBV7-2	TRBJ1-2
CASSLSGGNGYTF	TRBV27	TRBJ1-2